A single sample is the source of the 22 T cell receptor beta chains below, sequenced in a study of T cell repertoires in cytomegalovirus infection. No antigen is known for these receptors. TCRdb independently ran MiXCR on the reads; one entry per CDR3 protein. Of about 100,000 distinct CDR3 sequences listed, roughly 41% were seen once; the top ten hold about two thirds. This specimen consisted of CD8+ T cells from cultured PBMCs, obtained from culture after CMV antigen stimulation. The receptors were gathered from a human donor in good health (CMV status not recorded). Some clones in this sample may be carry-over from other donors' samples.

There are a few counts of this clonotype. This chain uses TRBV7-9 with TRBJ1-2; D uncertain. Trimming left V 2 bases short and J 1 base short, with 5 bases between. Per the germline V gene, CDR1 is SEHNR and CDR2 is FQNEAQ (reference sequence). The CDR3 runs 13 residues. The CDR3 sequence: CASSLYSNYGYTF. The CDR3 region has the DNA TGTGCCAGCAGCTTATACAGTAACTATGGCTACACCTTC.

The chain has TRBV11-2 and TRBJ2-7; possibly TRBD1 or TRBD2 for D (6 bases each). The V end was cut by 1 base, the J end by 7 bases, with 11 bases between. The CDR3 extends over 13 amino acids. From germline, CDR1 is SGHAT and CDR2 FQNNGV. CDR3 sequence: CASSLVGGREQYF. In DNA, the CDR3 is TGTGCCAGCAGCTTAGTGGGGGGCAGGGAGCAGTACTTC.

This clonotype came up many times. The chain employs TRBV11-1 and TRBJ2-3, with 7 bases lining up with TRBD1. V lost 0 bases to trimming and J lost 2 bases; unmatched junction nucleotides: 8. This CDR3 comprises 17 residues. Germline V gene data show CDR1 as SGHAT and CDR2 as FQDESV (reference sequence). As DNA, the CDR3 is TGTGCCAGCAGCTTAGCGGGGACAGATCTCTTCACAGATACGCAGTATTTT. It translates to CASSLAGTDLFTDTQYF.

V usage is TRBV2 and J usage is TRBJ2-5, with TRBD2 matching over 10 bases. J was trimmed by 1 base and V by 7 bases; bases with no gene match: 6. Germline V gene lookup returns CDR1 SNHLY and CDR2 FYNNEI. The CDR3 consists of 15 residues. CDR3 loop: CASTVAGGFQETQYF. In DNA form, the CDR3 reads TGTGCCAGCACGGTAGCGGGGGGTTTCCAAGAGACCCAGTACTTC.

This clonotype was seen only a few times. This sequence joins TRBV7-9 and TRBJ2-7, with a possible D match to TRBD1 (6 bases). Looked up from germline, CDR1 is SEHNR and CDR2 is FQNEAQ (reference sequence). Trimming shortened V by 4 bases and J by 7 bases, and 11 bases separated the two germline ends. This CDR3 comprises 12 residues. The CDR3 DNA reads TGTGCCAGCAGCTCGGACAGCCGAGAGCAGTACTTC. Its protein is CASSSDSREQYF. Full variable domain (remainder filled in from reference TRBV7-9 and TRBJ2-7): DTGVSQNPRHKITKRGQNVTFRCDPISEHNRLYWYRQTLGQGPEFLTYFQNEAQLEKSRLLSDRFSAERPKGSFSTLEIQRTEQGDSAMYLCASSSDSREQYFGPGTRLTVT.

V gene TRBV6-2 or TRBV6-3 combines with J gene TRBJ2-2; TRBD1 matches 9 bases. This CDR3 has 19 amino acids. Germline values: CDR1 MNHEY, CDR2 SVGEGT. V was clipped by 3 bases and J by 4 bases; unmatched bases: 15. CDR3 sequence: CASSYGTGKKLAFTGELFF. The CDR3, as DNA: TGTGCCAGCAGTTATGGGACAGGGAAAAAGCTGGCGTTCACCGGGGAGCTGTTTTTT.

There are many counts of this clonotype. This sequence joins TRBV7-2 and TRBJ2-2; possibly TRBD1 or TRBD2 for D (6 bases each). The CDR3 has 17 residues. Germline V gene sequence: CDR1 SGHTA, CDR2 FQGNSA. Between the trimmed V and J ends, which lost 2 bases and 4 bases, there was a span of 17 bases. In DNA form, the CDR3 reads TGTGCCAGCAGCTTAAAGTTGTGGGGGGCGTTCACCGGGGAGCTGTTTTTT. This codes for CASSLKLWGAFTGELFF.

The chain combines TRBV27 with TRBJ2-7, with a tentative D call TRBD2 (6 bases). Germline loops: CDR1 MNHEY, CDR2 SMNVEV (reference sequence). The CDR3 is made up of 16 amino acids. V was trimmed by 5 bases and J by 0 bases, leaving 17 bases between them. In DNA, the CDR3 is TGTGCCAGCAGTCCCTCCCGAGGAGGGTCCTCCTACGAGCAGTACTTC. This translates into CASSPSRGGSSYEQYF.

The rearrangement uses TRBV7-2 and TRBJ1-6; the match to TRBD1 covers 7 bases. Germline CDR1 reads SGHTA; CDR2 reads FQGNSA. The CDR3 spans 15 residues. V dropped 5 bases and J dropped 8; count of bases not matched to a gene: 9. CDR3 protein: CASSRTGEYYSPLHF. The CDR3 coding sequence is TGTGCCAGCAGCCGTACAGGGGAGTATTATTCACCCCTCCACTTT.

The chain has TRBV9 and TRBJ2-7; TRBD1 aligns across 7 bases. The CDR3 sequence is 15 residues long. V shed 4 bases and J 5 bases; nucleotides not matched to a gene: 12. Germline-derived CDR1 and CDR2 are SGDLS and YYNGEE. The CDR3 protein is CASSPWDSGVNEQYF. CDR3 nucleotides: TGTGCCAGCAGCCCGTGGGACAGCGGTGTCAACGAGCAGTACTTC.

V and J are TRBV2 and TRBJ2-4; 8 bases align to TRBD2. The ends lost 0 bases at V and 9 bases at J; junction bases unmatched: 4. The germline V gene has CDR1 SNHLY and CDR2 FYNNEI. This CDR3 contains 14 residues. The CDR3, as DNA: TGTGCCAGCAGTGAAGCGCTAAGCGGGGGCATTCAGTACTTC. Translating it yields CASSEALSGGIQYF.

This clonotype was seen ten or more times. V is TRBV20-1 and J is TRBJ1-2; 10 positions match TRBD1. V shed 5 bases, J shed 1 base, and the junction held 13 bases outside the gene matches. Germline loops: CDR1 DFQATT, CDR2 SNEGSKA (reference sequence). The CDR3 has 17 amino acids. The CDR3 DNA follows: TGCAGTGCTTCACCCGGGACAGGGGACGTCTTTAACTATGGCTACACCTTC. Its translation is CSASPGTGDVFNYGYTF.

This clonotype was counted only a few times. The CDR3 protein is CASSHLLAGPRETQYF. The DNA of the CDR3 is TGTGCCAGCAGTCACCTTCTAGCGGGGCCGCGAGAGACCCAGTACTTC. This chain uses TRBV27 with TRBJ2-5; TRBD2 matches 9 bases. The CDR3 runs to 16 residues. Germline CDR1 and CDR2: MNHEY and SMNVEV (reference sequence). Trimming took 5 bases from V and 4 from J; bases not matched to a gene: 11.

The chain has TRBV13 and TRBJ2-3, with 13 bases lining up with TRBD2. The germline V gene encodes CDR1 PRHDT and CDR2 FYEKMQ (reference sequence). The CDR3 is made up of 18 amino acids. With V trimmed by 1 base and J by 0 bases, 4 bases remained unmatched. For the CDR3, the DNA is TGTGCCAGCAGCTTAGCACTAGCGGGGGGGACTAGCACAGATACGCAGTATTTT. Encoded protein: CASSLALAGGTSTDTQYF.

The chain has TRBV6-6 and TRBJ1-1; D may be TRBD1 (5 bases). Deletions cut 2 bases from V and 8 bases from J, with 18 bases between. Germline V gene lookup returns CDR1 MNHNY and CDR2 SVGAGI (reference sequence). This CDR3 contains 15 residues. Here the CDR3 DNA reads TGTGCCAGCAGTTACCCAGAGGATGGACACGCCGAAGCTTTCTTT. Encoded protein: CASSYPEDGHAEAFF.

This clonotype was counted between two and nine times. The gene calls are TRBV28 and TRBJ2-2, with D hard to call. The V gene's germline CDR1 is MDHEN and CDR2 SYDVKM. Trimming pared 8 bases from V and 5 bases from J, leaving 12 bases between. The CDR3 is 13 residues long. The CDR3 DNA sequence: TGTGCCAGCGTCGGAGTTGGTACCGGGGAGCTGTTTTTT. Its protein product is CASVGVGTGELFF.

The chain has TRBV12-3 or TRBV12-4 and TRBJ2-3, with 8 nucleotides matching TRBD2. Losses at the gene ends were 2 bases for V and 2 bases for J; bases not matched to a gene: 3. This CDR3 is built from 15 residues. For the CDR3, the DNA is TGTGCCAGCAGTTTAAGCGGGGGCTACACAGATACGCAGTATTTT. Its translation is CASSLSGGYTDTQYF.

This clonotype was detected a few times. The chain recombines TRBV28 with TRBJ1-5; 7 nucleotides line up with TRBD1. CDR3 size: 14 residues. Per the germline V gene, CDR1 is MDHEN and CDR2 is SYDVKM. After removal of 2 bases from V and 6 bases from J, the junction contained 4 bases not matched to a gene. Here the CDR3 reads CASSLRQGGQPQHF. CDR3 DNA: TGTGCCAGCAGTTTAAGACAGGGCGGTCAGCCCCAGCATTTT.

The rearrangement links TRBV11-3 to TRBJ2-1; the D is unclear. This CDR3 has 12 residues. Between the trimmed V and J ends, which lost 3 bases and 12 bases, there was a span of 12 bases. Germline values: CDR1 SGHNT, CDR2 YENEEA. The CDR3 nucleotides read TGTGCCAGCAGCTTCGGTCCCAGCTGGCAGTTCTTC. Its protein product is CASSFGPSWQFF.

This chain's CDR3 is CASSVEGGNQPQHF. CDR3 in DNA: TGTGCCAGCAGCGTCGAGGGGGGGAATCAGCCCCAGCATTTT. The chain carries TRBV9 and TRBJ1-5; TRBD1 is a possible D gene (6 bases). Germline V gene lookup returns CDR1 SGDLS and CDR2 YYNGEE. The V end was cut by 2 bases, the J end by 4 bases, with 10 bases between. The CDR3 runs to 14 residues. Using reference TRBV9 and TRBJ1-5 for the parts outside the CDR3, the full variable domain is DSGVTQTPKHLITATGQRVTLRCSPRSGDLSVYWYQQSLDQGLQFLIQYYNGEERAKGNILERFSAQQFPDLHSELNLSSLELGDSALYFCASSVEGGNQPQHFGDGTRLSIL.

This clonotype was observed a few times. The V gene is TRBV27, the J gene TRBJ2-5; D might be TRBD1 (5 bases). The V and J ends lost 7 bases and 5 bases respectively, with 20 bases between them. Per germline, CDR1 MNHEY and CDR2 SMNVEV (reference sequence). The CDR3 covers 15 residues. CDR3 protein: CASTPLGRTQETQYF. In DNA form, the CDR3 reads TGTGCCAGCACCCCCCTCGGTCGGACACAGGAGACCCAGTACTTC.

The rearrangement joins TRBV12-3 or TRBV12-4 to TRBJ2-4, with 7 bases fitting TRBD2. After removal of 2 bases from V and 2 bases from J, the junction contained 3 bases not matched to a gene. The CDR3 runs 15 residues. As DNA, the CDR3 is TGTGCCAGCAGTTTATTGGGGGGGACCAAAAACATTCAGTACTTC. Translation: CASSLLGGTKNIQYF.